Following are 2 T cell receptor beta chains from one sample sequenced in a study of OX40 agonist ivuxolimab in advanced cancers. Here immunoSEQ multiplex PCR was the method, and the copy in TCRdb shows in-frame clones only, minus some. Among 70,000 or so clones, roughly 92% were seen once, and the ten largest hold about 0.3%. The sequenced sample was CD4+ or CD8+ T cells sorted from blood, obtained in a trial of the OX40 agonist ivuxolimab. The receptor source for this set is an adult with an advanced solid tumor such as melanoma, head and neck, liver or kidney cancer.

The V call is TRBV9, the J call TRBJ1-2, with no clear D. The germline V and J ends were trimmed by 3 bases and 5 bases, with 29 bases remaining between them. Germline V gene lookup returns CDR1 SGDLS and CDR2 YYNGEE. The CDR3 consists of 19 residues. The CDR3 nucleotides read TGTGCCAGCAGCGAACCACCACATCCGAAAATCATATCTACGTATGGCTACACCTTC. The encoded protein is CASSEPPHPKIISTYGYTF.

This CDR3 reads CASSRQGSNQPQHF. CDR3 DNA sequence: TGTGCCAGCAGTCGACAGGGAAGCAATCAGCCCCAGCATTTT. The chain carries TRBV9 and TRBJ1-5; 7 positions match TRBD1. Germline V CDR1 and CDR2: SGDLS, YYNGEE. The V gene end was trimmed by 5 bases and the J gene end by 1 base; junction bases not matched to a gene: 3. This CDR3 spans 14 amino acids.